The clone carrying this TCR beta chain was seen more than once but under ten times. Its antigen is unidentified. The data stem from a study of beta chain features in type 1 diabetes. Background on the study: The examined sorted cells totaled fewer than 110,000,000 across samples. Notes on the study in general: Type 1 diabetes patients showed fewer insertions and more deletions at VDJ junctions. The study found moderately but significantly shorter TCRB CDR3s in all four CD4+ subsets of Type 1 diabetes patients.

V was trimmed by 5 bases and J by 5 bases, leaving 16 bases between them. This CDR3 is built from 15 residues. The germline CDR1 and CDR2 sequences are SGHTA and FQGNSA. The whole isolated RNA underwent reverse transcription, so sequencing captured expressed TCRB transcripts. Libraries were prepared by immunoSEQ multiplex PCR; TCRdb keeps only in-frame clonotypes and omits some of them. This sample yields 250,000 to 350,000 clones, of which around an eighth are seen a single time; roughly 0.018% belongs to the top ten. The rearrangement uses TRBV7-2 and TRBJ2-1, with TRBD2 as a possible D gene (6 bases). Sequencing used naive CD4+ T cells from blood. This sequence originates from a man under 40 with type 1 diabetes. CDR3 in DNA: TGTGCCAGCAGCCCCCGCCCTAGCGCTAACAATGAGCAGTTCTTC. Its protein product is CASSPRPSANNEQFF.